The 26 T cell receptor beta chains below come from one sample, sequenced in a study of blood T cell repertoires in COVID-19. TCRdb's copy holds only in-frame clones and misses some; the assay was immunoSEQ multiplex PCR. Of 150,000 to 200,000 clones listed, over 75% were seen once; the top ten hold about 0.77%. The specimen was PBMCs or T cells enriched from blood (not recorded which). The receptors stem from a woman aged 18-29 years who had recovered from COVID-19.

CDR3 in amino acids: CASSMRRDTGELFF. CDR3 sequence (DNA): TGTGCCAGTAGTATGCGCAGGGACACCGGGGAGCTGTTTTTT. The chain links TRBV19 to TRBJ2-2; TRBD1 might be the D (5 bases). The CDR3 sequence is 14 residues long. CDR1 and CDR2 from the germline V gene are LNHDA and SQIVND (reference sequence). The ends were cut back, 3 bases at V and 3 bases at J, with 8 bases in the middle.

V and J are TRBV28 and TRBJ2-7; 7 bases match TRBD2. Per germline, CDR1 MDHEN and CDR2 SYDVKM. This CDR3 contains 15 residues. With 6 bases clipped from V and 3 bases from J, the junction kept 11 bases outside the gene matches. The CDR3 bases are TGTGCCAGCAGGCGCCGGGGCCTAGCGGACTACGAGCAGTACTTC. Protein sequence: CASRRRGLADYEQYF.

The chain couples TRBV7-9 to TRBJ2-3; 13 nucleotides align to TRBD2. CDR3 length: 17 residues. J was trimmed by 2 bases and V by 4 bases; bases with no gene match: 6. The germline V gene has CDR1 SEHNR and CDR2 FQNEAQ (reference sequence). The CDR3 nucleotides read TGTGCCAGCAGCTCAGTGGGACTAGCGGGATCCACAGATACGCAGTATTTT. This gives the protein CASSSVGLAGSTDTQYF.

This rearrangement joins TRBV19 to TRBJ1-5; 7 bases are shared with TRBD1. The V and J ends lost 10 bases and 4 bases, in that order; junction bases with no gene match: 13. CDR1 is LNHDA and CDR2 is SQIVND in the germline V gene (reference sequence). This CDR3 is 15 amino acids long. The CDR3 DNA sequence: TGTGCCACCGAAACGCGGCGGGACAGTAATCAGCCCCAGCATTTT. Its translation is CATETRRDSNQPQHF.

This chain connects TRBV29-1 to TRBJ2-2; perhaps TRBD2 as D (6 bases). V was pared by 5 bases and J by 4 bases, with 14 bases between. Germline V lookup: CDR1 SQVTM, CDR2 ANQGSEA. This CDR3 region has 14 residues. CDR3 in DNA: TGCAGCGTTCTGAAACGGGAGAGCACCGGGGAGCTGTTTTTT. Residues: CSVLKRESTGELFF.

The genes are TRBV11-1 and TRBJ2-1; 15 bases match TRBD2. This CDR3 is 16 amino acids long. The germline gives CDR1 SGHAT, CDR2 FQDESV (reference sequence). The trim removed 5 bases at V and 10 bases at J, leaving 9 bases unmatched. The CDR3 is CASSPNLGLAGGEQFF. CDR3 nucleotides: TGTGCCAGCAGCCCCAACCTGGGACTAGCGGGAGGAGAGCAGTTCTTC. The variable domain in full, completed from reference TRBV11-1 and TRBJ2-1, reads EAEVAQSPRYKITEKSQAVAFWCDPISGHATLYWYRQILGQGPELLVQFQDESVVDDSQLPKDRFSAERLKGVDSTLKIQPAELGDSAMYLCASSPNLGLAGGEQFFGPGTRLTVL.

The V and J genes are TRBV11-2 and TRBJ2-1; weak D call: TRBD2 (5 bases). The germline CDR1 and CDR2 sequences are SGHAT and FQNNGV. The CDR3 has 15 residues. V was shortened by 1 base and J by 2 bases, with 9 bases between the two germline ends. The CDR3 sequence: CASSLVGSPYNEQFF. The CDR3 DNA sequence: TGTGCCAGCAGCTTAGTGGGGAGCCCCTACAATGAGCAGTTCTTC.

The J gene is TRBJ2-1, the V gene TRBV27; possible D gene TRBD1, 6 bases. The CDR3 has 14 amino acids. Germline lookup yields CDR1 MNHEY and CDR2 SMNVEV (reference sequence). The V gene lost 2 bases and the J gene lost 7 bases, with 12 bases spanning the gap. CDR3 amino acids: CASSLGQNLNEQFF. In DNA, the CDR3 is TGTGCCAGCAGTTTAGGACAGAATCTTAATGAGCAGTTCTTC.

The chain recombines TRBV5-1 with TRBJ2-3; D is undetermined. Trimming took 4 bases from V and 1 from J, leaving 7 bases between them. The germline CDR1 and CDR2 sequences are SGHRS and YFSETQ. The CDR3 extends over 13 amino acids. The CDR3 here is CASSTQGTDTQYF. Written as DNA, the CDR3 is TGCGCCAGCAGCACCCAGGGCACAGATACGCAGTATTTT.

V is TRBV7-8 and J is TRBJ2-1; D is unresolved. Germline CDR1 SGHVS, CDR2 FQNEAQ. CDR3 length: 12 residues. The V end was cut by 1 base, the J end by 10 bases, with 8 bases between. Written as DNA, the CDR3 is TGTGCCAGCAGCTTAGTCCTAGACGAGCAGTTCTTC. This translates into CASSLVLDEQFF.

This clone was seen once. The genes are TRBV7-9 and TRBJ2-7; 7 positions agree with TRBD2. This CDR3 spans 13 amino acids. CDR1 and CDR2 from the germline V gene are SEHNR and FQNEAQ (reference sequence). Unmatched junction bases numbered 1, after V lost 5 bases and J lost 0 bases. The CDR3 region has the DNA TGTGCCAGCAGCCGGACTAGCTCCTACGAGCAGTACTTC. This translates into CASSRTSSYEQYF.

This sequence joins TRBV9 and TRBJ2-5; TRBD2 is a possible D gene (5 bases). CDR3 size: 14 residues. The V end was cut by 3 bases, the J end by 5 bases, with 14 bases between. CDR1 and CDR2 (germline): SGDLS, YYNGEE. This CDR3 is CASSGGLRKETQYF. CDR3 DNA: TGTGCCAGCAGCGGAGGGCTTCGGAAGGAGACCCAGTACTTC. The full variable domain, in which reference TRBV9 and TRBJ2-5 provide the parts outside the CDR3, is DSGVTQTPKHLITATGQRVTLRCSPRSGDLSVYWYQQSLDQGLQFLIQYYNGEERAKGNILERFSAQQFPDLHSELNLSSLELGDSALYFCASSGGLRKETQYFGPGTRLLVL.

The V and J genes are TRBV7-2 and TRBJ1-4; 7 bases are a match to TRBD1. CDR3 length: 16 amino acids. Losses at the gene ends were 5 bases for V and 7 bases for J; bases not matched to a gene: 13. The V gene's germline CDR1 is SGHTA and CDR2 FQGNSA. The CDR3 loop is CASSLTLQGPLEKLFF. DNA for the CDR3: TGTGCCAGCAGCCTAACCCTACAGGGGCCCCTTGAAAAACTGTTTTTT.

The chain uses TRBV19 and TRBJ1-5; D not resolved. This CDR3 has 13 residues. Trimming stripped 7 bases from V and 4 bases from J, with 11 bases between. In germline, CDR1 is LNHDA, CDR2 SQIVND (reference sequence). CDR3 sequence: CASTPRNNQPQHF. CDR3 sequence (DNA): TGTGCCAGTACACCCAGGAATAATCAGCCCCAGCATTTT. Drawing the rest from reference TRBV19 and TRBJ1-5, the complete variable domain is DGGITQSPKYLFRKEGQNVTLSCEQNLNHDAMYWYRQDPGQGLRLIYYSQIVNDFQKGDIAEGYSVSREKKESFPLTVTSAQKNPTAFYLCASTPRNNQPQHFGDGTRLSIL.

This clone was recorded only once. CDR3 residues: CASSIGRSGNYGYTF. For the CDR3, the DNA is TGTGCCAGTAGTATAGGCCGGTCAGGGAACTATGGCTACACCTTC. The chain employs TRBV19 and TRBJ1-2, with a weak D call TRBD1 (5 bases). The germline V and J ends were trimmed by 1 base and 2 bases, with 11 bases remaining between them. The CDR3 sequence is 15 residues long. Germline loops: CDR1 LNHDA, CDR2 SQIVND (reference sequence).

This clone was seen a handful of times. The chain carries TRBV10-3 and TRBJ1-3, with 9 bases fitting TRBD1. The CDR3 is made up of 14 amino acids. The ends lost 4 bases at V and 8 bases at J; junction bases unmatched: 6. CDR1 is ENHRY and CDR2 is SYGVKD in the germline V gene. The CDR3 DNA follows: TGTGCCATCAGTGTGGGACAGGGAGGAGACACCATATATTTT. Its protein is CAISVGQGGDTIYF.

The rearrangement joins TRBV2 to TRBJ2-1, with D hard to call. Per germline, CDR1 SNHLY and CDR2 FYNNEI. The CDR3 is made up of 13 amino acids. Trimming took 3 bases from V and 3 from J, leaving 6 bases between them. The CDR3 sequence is CASSERSYNEQFF. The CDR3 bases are TGTGCCAGCAGTGAGCGGAGCTACAATGAGCAGTTCTTC.

The CDR3 bases are TGTGCCAGCAGTGAAGCGGGCTTCTCTGGAAACACCATATATTTT. Protein sequence: CASSEAGFSGNTIYF. This chain links TRBV2 with TRBJ1-3; D is uncertain. The CDR3 loop spans 15 amino acids. Trimming took 0 bases from V and 0 from J, leaving 6 bases between them. Germline CDR1 reads SNHLY; CDR2 reads FYNNEI.

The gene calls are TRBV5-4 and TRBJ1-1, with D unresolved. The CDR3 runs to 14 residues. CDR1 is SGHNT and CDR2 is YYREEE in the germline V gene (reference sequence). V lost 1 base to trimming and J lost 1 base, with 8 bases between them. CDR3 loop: CASSLSYGNTEAFF. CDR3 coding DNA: TGTGCCAGCAGCTTGTCGTACGGGAACACTGAAGCTTTCTTT.

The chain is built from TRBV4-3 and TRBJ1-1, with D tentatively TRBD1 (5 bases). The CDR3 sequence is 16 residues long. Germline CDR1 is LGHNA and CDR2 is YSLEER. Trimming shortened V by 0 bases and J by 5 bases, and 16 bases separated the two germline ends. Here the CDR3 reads CASSQEAGQGGTEAFF. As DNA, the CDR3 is TGCGCCAGCAGCCAAGAGGCGGGGCAGGGCGGGACTGAAGCTTTCTTT.

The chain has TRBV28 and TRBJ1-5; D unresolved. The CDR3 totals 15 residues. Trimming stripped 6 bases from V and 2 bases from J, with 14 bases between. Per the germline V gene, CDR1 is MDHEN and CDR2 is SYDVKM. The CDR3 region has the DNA TGTGCCAGCAGCCCTTCCGGGGTTGGCAATCAGCCCCAGCATTTT. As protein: CASSPSGVGNQPQHF.

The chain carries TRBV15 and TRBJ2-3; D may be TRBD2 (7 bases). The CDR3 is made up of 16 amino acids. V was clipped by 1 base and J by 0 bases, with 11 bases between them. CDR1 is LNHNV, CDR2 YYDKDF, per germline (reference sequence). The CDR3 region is CATSRGRGLSTDTQYF. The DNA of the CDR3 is TGTGCCACCAGCAGAGGGCGGGGGCTAAGCACAGATACGCAGTATTTT.

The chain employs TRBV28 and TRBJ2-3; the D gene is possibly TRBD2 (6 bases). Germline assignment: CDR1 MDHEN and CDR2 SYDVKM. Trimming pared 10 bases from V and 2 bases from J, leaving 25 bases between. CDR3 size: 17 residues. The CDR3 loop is CAIRSGGNWDNTDTQYF. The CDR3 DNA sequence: TGTGCCATCAGATCTGGGGGGAATTGGGATAACACAGATACGCAGTATTTT.

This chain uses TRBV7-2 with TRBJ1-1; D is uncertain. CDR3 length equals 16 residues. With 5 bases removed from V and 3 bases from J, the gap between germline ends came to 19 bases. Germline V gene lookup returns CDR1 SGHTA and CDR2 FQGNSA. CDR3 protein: CASSAGRSKGHTEAFF. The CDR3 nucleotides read TGTGCCAGCAGCGCGGGGAGGTCAAAGGGCCACACTGAAGCTTTCTTT. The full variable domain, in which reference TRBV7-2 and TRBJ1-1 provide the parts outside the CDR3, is GAGVSQSPSNKVTEKGKDVELRCDPISGHTALYWYRQSLGQGLEFLIYFQGNSAPDKSGLPSDRFSAERTGGSVSTLTIQRTQQEDSAVYLCASSAGRSKGHTEAFFGQGTRLTVV.

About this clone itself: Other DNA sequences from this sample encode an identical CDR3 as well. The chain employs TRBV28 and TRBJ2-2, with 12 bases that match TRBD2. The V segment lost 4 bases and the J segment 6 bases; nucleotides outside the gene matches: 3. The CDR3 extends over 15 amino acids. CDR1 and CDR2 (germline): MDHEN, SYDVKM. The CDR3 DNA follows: TGTGCCAGCAGTTCCCCTAGCGGGAGGGCCGGGGAGCTGTTTTTT. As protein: CASSSPSGRAGELFF.

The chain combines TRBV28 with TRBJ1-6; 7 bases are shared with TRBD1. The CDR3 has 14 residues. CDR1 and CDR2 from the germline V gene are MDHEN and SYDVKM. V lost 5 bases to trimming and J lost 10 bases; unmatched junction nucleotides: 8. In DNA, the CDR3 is TGTGCCAGCAGTCCGACAGGGCTTGGCTCACCCCTCCACTTT. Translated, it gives CASSPTGLGSPLHF. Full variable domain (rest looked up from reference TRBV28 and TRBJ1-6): DVKVTQSSRYLVKRTGEKVFLECVQDMDHENMFWYRQDPGLGLRLIYFSYDVKMKEKGDIPEGYSVSREKKERFSLILESASTNQTSMYLCASSPTGLGSPLHFGNGTRLTVT.